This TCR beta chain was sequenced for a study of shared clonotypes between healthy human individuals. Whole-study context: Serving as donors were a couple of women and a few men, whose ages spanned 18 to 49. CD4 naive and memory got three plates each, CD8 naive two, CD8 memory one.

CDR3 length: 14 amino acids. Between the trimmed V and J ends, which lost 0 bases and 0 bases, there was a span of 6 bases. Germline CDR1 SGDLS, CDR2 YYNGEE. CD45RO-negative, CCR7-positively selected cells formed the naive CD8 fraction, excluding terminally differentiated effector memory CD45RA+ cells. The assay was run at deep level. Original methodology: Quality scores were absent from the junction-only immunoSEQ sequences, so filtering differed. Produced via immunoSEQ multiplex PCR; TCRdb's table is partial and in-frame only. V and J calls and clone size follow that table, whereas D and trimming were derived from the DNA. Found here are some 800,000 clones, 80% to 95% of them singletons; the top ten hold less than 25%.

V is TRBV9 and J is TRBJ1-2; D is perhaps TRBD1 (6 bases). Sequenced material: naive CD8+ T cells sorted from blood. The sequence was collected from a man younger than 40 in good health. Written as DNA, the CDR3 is TGTGCCAGCAGCGTAGGGGACACTAACTATGGCTACACCTTC. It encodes CASSVGDTNYGYTF.